This entry lists 8 T cell receptor beta chains sequenced from one sample in a study of cytomegalovirus exposure and HLA in healthy donors. PCR primers comprised 60 Vbeta and 13 Jbeta primers. Clones were sequenced by immunoSEQ multiplex PCR, and TCRdb holds only the in-frame ones, with some missing. This table holds roughly 140,000 clones, 80% to 85% found once. Input material: PBMCs. The source is a female donor in good health and CMV-seronegative.

The chain recombines TRBV29-1 with TRBJ1-2; TRBD1 aligns across 9 bases. Germline V gene sequence: CDR1 SQVTM, CDR2 ANQGSEA. With V trimmed by 0 bases and J by 10 bases, 6 bases remained unmatched. This CDR3 contains 13 residues. CDR3 amino acids: CSVEERDRADYTF. The CDR3 coding sequence is TGCAGCGTTGAAGAACGGGACAGGGCTGACTACACCTTC. Complete variable domain (other parts from reference TRBV29-1 and TRBJ1-2): SAVISQKPSRDICQRGTSLTIQCQVDSQVTMMFWYRQQPGQSLTLIATANQGSEATYESGFVIDKFPISRPNLTFSTLTVSNMSPEDSSIYLCSVEERDRADYTFGSGTRLTVV.

This clone was counted a single time. The chain recombines TRBV11-2 with TRBJ2-5; weak D call: TRBD1 (6 bases). This CDR3 is built from 11 residues. Germline V gene data show CDR1 as SGHAT and CDR2 as FQNNGV. The V end lost 5 bases, the J end lost 5 bases, and 6 bases lay between the germline ends. This chain's CDR3 is CASSTGETQYF. In DNA form, the CDR3 reads TGTGCCAGCAGCACAGGGGAGACCCAGTACTTC.

This chain links TRBV10-3 with TRBJ2-2; D is ambiguous. The CDR3 spans 15 residues. Looked up from germline, CDR1 is ENHRY and CDR2 is SYGVKD. The V end was cut by 3 bases, the J end by 4 bases, with 12 bases between. In DNA form, the CDR3 reads TGTGCCATCAGTGACCGAACGACTGGCACCGGGGAGCTGTTTTTT. It yields the protein CAISDRTTGTGELFF.

This chain joins TRBV27 and TRBJ2-7; TRBD1 might be the D (5 bases). Germline CDR1 and CDR2: MNHEY and SMNVEV (reference sequence). CDR3 size: 12 residues. The V gene lost 8 bases and the J gene lost 3 bases, with 11 bases spanning the gap. In DNA form, the CDR3 reads TGTGCCAGCGGAGACAGACTCTACGAGCAGTACTTC. It specifies CASGDRLYEQYF.

The chain employs TRBV2 and TRBJ1-2, with D unclear. CDR3 size: 12 residues. V was cut by 4 bases and J by 5 bases, with 8 bases left in between. Germline-derived CDR1 and CDR2 are SNHLY and FYNNEI. CDR3: CASSVEGYGYTF. CDR3 sequence (DNA): TGTGCCAGCAGTGTGGAGGGATATGGCTACACCTTC.

This sequence joins TRBV7-2 and TRBJ1-5; no reliable D call. Germline loops: CDR1 SGHTA, CDR2 FQGNSA. The CDR3 spans 16 residues. Trimming stripped 3 bases from V and 0 bases from J, with 12 bases between. The DNA for the CDR3 is TGTGCCAGCAGCTTGCGACACTTTTATAGCAATCAGCCCCAGCATTTT. It specifies CASSLRHFYSNQPQHF.

The V call is TRBV7-9, the J call TRBJ1-3; D possibly corresponds to TRBD1 (5 bases). Germline-derived CDR1 and CDR2 are SEHNR and FQNEAQ (reference sequence). Trimming left V 5 bases short and J 2 bases short, with 13 bases between. This CDR3 contains 15 residues. CDR3 DNA sequence: TGTGCCAGCAGCCTAGGAGGCAGGGCTGGAAACACCATATATTTT. Encoded protein: CASSLGGRAGNTIYF. The whole variable domain, filled in from reference TRBV7-9 and TRBJ1-3, reads DTGVSQNPRHKITKRGQNVTFRCDPISEHNRLYWYRQTLGQGPEFLTYFQNEAQLEKSRLLSDRFSAERPKGSFSTLEIQRTEQGDSAMYLCASSLGGRAGNTIYFGEGSWLTVV.

The chain couples TRBV16 to TRBJ1-1; tentatively, D is TRBD1 (5 bases). V lost 2 bases to trimming and J lost 4 bases, with 11 bases between them. Germline CDR1 and CDR2: KGHSY and FQNENV. The CDR3 runs 14 residues. The CDR3 DNA is TGTGCCAGCAGCCAACAAGGGGCTCCCACTGAAGCTTTCTTT. Protein: CASSQQGAPTEAFF. The entire variable domain, with the rest obtained from reference TRBV16 and TRBJ1-1, is as follows: GEEVAQTPKHLVRGEGQKAKLYCAPIKGHSYVFWYQQVLKNEFKFLISFQNENVFDETGMPKERFSAKCLPNSPCSLEIQATKLEDSAVYFCASSQQGAPTEAFFGQGTRLTVV.